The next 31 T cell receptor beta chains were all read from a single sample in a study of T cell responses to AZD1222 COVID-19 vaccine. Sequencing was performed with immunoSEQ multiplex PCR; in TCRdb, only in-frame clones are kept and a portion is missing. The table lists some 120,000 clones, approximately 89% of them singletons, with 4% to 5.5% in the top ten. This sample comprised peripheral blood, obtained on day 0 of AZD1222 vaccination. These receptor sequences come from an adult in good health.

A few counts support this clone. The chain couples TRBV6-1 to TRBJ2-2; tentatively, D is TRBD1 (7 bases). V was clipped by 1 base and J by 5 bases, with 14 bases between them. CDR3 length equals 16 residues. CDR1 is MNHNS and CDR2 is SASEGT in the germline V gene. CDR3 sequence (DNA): TGTGCCAGCAGTGAAGGCAGGGGGGTCAATACCGGGGAGCTGTTTTTT. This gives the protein CASSEGRGVNTGELFF.

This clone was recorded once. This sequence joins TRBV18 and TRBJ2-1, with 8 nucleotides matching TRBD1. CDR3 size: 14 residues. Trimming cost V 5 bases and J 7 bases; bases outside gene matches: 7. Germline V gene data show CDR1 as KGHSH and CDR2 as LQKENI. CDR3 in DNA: TGTGCCAGCTCAACGGACAGGGTCTCGAATGAGCAGTTCTTC. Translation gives CASSTDRVSNEQFF.

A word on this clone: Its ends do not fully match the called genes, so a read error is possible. CDR3 DNA: TGTGCCAGCAGCGGGACTGTCACAGACCTTTATCCCACGGAATTC. Translated, it gives CASSGTVTDLYPTEF. The rearrangement uses TRBV2 and TRBJ1-2, with D possibly TRBD1 on 5 matching bases. The CDR3 contains 15 residues. Germline CDR1 SNHLY, CDR2 FYNNEI.

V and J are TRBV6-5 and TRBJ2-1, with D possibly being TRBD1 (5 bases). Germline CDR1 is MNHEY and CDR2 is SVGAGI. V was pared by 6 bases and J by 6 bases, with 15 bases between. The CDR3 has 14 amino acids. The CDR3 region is CASSPPGDSNEQFF. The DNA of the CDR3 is TGTGCCAGCAGCCCCCCGGGTGACAGCAATGAGCAGTTCTTC.

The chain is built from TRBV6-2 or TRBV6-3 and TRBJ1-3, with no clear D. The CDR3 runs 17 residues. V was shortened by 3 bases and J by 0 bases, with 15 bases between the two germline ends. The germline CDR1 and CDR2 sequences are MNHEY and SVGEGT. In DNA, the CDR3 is TGTGCCAGCAGTTATGATGAGCCGGCCTACTCTGGAAACACCATATATTTT. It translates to CASSYDEPAYSGNTIYF.

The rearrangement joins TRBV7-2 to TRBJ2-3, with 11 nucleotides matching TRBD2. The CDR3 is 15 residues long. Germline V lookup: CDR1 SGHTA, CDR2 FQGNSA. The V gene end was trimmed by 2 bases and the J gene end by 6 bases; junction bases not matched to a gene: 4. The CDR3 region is CASSLNSGGADTQYF. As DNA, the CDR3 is TGTGCCAGCAGCTTAAATAGCGGGGGGGCGGATACGCAGTATTTT.

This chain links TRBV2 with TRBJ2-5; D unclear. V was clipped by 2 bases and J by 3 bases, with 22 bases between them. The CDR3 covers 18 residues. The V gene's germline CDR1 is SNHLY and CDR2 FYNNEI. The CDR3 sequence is CASSELLKLPPSKETQYF. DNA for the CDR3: TGTGCCAGCAGTGAACTCCTAAAACTCCCTCCCTCCAAAGAGACCCAGTACTTC.

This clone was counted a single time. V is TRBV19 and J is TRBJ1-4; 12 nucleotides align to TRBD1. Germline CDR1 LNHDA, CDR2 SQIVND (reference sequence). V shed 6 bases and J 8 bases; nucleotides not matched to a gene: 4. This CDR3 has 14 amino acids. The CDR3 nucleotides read TGTGCCAGTAGACTGGGACAGGGGGCGGAAAAACTGTTTTTT. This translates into CASRLGQGAEKLFF.

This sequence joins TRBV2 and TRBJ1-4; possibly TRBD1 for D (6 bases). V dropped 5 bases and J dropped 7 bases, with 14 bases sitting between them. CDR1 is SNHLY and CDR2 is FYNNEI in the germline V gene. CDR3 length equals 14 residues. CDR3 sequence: CASSRTESAEKLFF. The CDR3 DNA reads TGTGCCAGCAGTAGGACAGAGTCGGCTGAAAAACTGTTTTTT.

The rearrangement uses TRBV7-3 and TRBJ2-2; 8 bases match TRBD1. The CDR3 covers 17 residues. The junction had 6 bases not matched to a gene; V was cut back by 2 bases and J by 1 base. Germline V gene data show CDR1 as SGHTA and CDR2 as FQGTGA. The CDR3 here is CASSLSPTGVNTGELFF. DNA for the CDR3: TGTGCCAGCAGCTTATCTCCGACAGGGGTGAACACCGGGGAGCTGTTTTTT.

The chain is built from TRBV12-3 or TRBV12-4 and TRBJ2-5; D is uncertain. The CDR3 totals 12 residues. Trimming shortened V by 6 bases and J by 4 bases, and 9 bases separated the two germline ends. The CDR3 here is CASRPLGETQYF. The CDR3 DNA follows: TGTGCCAGCAGGCCTTTAGGAGAGACCCAGTACTTC.

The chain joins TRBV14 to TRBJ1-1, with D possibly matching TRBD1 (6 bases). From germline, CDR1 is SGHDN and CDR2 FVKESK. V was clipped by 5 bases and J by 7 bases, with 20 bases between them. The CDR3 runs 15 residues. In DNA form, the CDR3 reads TGTGCCAGCAGCAACCGGGACAACGGGGGATATGAAGCTTTCTTT. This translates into CASSNRDNGGYEAFF.

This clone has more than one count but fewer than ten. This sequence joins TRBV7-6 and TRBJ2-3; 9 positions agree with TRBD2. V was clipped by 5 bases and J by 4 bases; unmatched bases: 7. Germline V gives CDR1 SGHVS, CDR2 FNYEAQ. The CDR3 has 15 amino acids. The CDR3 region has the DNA TGTGCCAGCAGCGGATCTAGCGGGGAGGCAGATACGCAGTATTTT. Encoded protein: CASSGSSGEADTQYF.

The CDR3 DNA is TGTGCCAGCAGCCAGGGTCCGACCACGGTCACTGAAGCTTTCTTT. Translated, it gives CASSQGPTTVTEAFF. This chain connects TRBV5-5 to TRBJ1-1, with a weak D call TRBD1 (5 bases). The CDR3 sequence is 15 residues long. V was trimmed by 4 bases and J by 4 bases, leaving 17 bases between them. CDR1 SGHKS and CDR2 YYEKEE come from the germline V gene (reference sequence). Supplemented by reference TRBV5-5 and TRBJ1-1, the full variable domain reads DAGVTQSPTHLIKTRGQQVTLRCSPISGHKSVSWYQQVLGQGPQFIFQYYEKEERGRGNFPDRFSARQFPNYSSELNVNALLLGDSALYLCASSQGPTTVTEAFFGQGTRLTVV.

DNA of the CDR3: TGTGCCACCAGCAGCTTGAGATACAATGAAAAACTGTTTTTT. Translation gives CATSSLRYNEKLFF. The chain carries TRBV15 and TRBJ1-4; no firm D call. Germline CDR1 is LNHNV and CDR2 is YYDKDF (reference sequence). The CDR3 runs 14 residues. The V end lost 3 bases, the J end lost 5 bases, and 10 bases lay between the germline ends.

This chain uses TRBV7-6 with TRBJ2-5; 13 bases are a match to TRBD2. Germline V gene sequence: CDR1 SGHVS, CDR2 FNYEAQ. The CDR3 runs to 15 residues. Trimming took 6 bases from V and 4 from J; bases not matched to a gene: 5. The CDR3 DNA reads TGTGCCAGCAGTACTAGCGGGGGGGCGGCAGAGACCCAGTACTTC. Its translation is CASSTSGGAAETQYF.

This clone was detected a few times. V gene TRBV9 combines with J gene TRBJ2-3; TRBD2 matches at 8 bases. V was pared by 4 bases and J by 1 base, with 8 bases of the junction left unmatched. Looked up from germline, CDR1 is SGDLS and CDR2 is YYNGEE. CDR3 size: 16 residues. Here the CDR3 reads CASSPHGGGGTDTQYF. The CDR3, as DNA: TGTGCCAGCAGCCCCCACGGGGGGGGTGGCACAGATACGCAGTATTTT.

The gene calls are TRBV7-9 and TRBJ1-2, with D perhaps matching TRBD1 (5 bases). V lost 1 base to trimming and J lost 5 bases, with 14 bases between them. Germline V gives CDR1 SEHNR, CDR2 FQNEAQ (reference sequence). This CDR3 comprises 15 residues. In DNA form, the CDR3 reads TGTGCCAGCAGCTTAGAAGGCAGCGGGGGGTATGGCTACACCTTC. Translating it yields CASSLEGSGGYGYTF.

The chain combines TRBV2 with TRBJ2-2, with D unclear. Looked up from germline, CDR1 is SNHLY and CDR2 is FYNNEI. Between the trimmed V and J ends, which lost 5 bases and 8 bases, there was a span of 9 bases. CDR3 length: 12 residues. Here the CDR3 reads CASSPQLGELFF. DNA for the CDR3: TGTGCCAGCAGTCCCCAGCTAGGGGAGCTGTTTTTT.

CDR3 sequence: CASRGGDYGYTF. The CDR3 DNA is TGTGCCAGCAGGGGGGGGGACTATGGCTACACCTTC. The chain links TRBV28 to TRBJ1-2, with D perhaps TRBD1 (5 bases). The CDR3 has 12 amino acids. V was pared by 6 bases and J by 3 bases, with 8 bases between. The germline V gene has CDR1 MDHEN and CDR2 SYDVKM.

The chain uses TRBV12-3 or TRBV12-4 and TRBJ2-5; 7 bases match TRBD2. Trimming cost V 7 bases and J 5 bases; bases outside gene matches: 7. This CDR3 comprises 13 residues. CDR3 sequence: CASTSGGRETQYF. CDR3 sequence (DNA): TGTGCCAGCACCTCGGGGGGTAGGGAGACCCAGTACTTC.

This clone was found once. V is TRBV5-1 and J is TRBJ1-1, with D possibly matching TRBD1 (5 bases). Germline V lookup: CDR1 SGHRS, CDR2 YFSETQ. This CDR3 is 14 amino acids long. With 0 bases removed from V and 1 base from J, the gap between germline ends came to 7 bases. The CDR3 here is CASSLEGANTEAFF. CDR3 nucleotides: TGCGCCAGCAGCTTGGAAGGGGCGAACACTGAAGCTTTCTTT.

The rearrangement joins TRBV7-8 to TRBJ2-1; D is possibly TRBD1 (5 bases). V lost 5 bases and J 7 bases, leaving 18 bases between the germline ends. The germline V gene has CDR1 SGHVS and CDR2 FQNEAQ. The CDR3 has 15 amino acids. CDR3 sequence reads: CASSASTVLGNEQFF. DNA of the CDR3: TGTGCCAGCAGCGCCTCGACAGTTCTTGGGAATGAGCAGTTCTTC.

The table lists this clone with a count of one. The chain's CDR3 is CASSSEGMPSYGYTF. CDR3 nucleotides: TGTGCCAGCAGTTCAGAGGGGATGCCGAGCTATGGCTACACCTTC. The chain is built from TRBV7-8 and TRBJ1-2; D is possibly TRBD1 (5 bases). The V end lost 6 bases, the J end lost 4 bases, and 18 bases lay between the germline ends. The CDR3 is made up of 15 amino acids. Germline CDR1 reads SGHVS; CDR2 reads FQNEAQ.

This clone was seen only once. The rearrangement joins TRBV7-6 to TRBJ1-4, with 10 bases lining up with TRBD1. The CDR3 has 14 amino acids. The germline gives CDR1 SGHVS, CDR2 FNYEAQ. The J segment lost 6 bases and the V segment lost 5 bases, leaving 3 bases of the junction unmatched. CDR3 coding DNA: TGTGCCAGCAGCAGAGGGACAGGGGATGAAAAACTGTTTTTT. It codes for CASSRGTGDEKLFF.

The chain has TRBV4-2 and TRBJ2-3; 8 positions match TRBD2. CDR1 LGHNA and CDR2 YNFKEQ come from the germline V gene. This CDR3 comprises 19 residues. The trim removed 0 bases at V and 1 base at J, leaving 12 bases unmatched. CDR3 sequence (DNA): TGTGCCAGCAGCCAAGATGGGTCAGCAGCGGGGGCAGGCACAGATACGCAGTATTTT. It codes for CASSQDGSAAGAGTDTQYF.

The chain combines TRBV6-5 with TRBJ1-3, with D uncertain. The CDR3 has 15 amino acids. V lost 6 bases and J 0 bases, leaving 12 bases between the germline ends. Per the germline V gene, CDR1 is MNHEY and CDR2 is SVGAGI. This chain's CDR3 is CASREWGDSGNTIYF. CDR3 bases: TGTGCCAGCAGAGAGTGGGGAGACTCTGGAAACACCATATATTTT.

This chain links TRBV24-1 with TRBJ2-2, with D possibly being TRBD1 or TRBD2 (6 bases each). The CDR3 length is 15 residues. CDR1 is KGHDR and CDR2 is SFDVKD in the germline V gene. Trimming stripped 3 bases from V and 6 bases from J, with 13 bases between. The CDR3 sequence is CATSDTGGESGELFF. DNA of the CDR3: TGTGCCACCAGTGATACCGGGGGCGAGTCCGGGGAGCTGTTTTTT.

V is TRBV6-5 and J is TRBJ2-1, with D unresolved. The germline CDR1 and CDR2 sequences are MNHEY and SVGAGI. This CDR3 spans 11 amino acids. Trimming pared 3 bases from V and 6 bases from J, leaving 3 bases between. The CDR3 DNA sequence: TGTGCCAGCAGTTATACCAATGAGCAGTTCTTC. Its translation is CASSYTNEQFF.

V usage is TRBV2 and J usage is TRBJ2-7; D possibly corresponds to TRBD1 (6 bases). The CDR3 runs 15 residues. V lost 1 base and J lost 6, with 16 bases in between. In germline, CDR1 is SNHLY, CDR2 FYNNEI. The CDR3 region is CASSEGQVEVSEQYF. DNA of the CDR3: TGTGCCAGCAGTGAAGGACAGGTGGAGGTCTCCGAGCAGTACTTC.

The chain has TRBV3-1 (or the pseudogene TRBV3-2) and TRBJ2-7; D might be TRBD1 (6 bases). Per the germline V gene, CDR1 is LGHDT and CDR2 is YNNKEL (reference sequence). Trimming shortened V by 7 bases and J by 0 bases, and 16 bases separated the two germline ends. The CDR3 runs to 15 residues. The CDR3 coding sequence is TGTGCCAGCACTTTGGGGGCTTTTGGCTCCTACGAGCAGTACTTC. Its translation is CASTLGAFGSYEQYF.